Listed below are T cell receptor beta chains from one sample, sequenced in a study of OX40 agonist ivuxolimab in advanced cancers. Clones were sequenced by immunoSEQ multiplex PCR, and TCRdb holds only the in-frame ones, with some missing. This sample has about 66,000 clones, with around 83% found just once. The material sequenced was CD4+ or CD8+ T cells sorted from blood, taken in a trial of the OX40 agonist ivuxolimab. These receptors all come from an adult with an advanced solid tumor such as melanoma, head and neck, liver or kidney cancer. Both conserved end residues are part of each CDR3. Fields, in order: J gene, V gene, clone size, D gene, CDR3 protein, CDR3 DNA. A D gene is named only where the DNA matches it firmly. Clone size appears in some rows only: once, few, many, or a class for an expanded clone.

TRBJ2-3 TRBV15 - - CATSRFVAGSTTDTQYF TGTGCCACCAGCCGCTTCGTCGCTGGATCAACCACAGATACGCAGTATTTT
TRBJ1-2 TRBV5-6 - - CASRLNSYGYTF TGTGCCAGCAGGTTGAACAGCTATGGCTACACCTTC
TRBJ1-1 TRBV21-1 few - CASSRERGNTEAFF TGTGCCAGCAGTAGGGAGAGGGGGAACACTGAAGCTTTCTTT
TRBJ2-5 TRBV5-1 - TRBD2 CASSLGASGGEETQYF TGCGCCAGCAGCTTGGGTGCTAGCGGGGGCGAAGAGACCCAGTACTTC
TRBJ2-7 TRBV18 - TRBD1 CASSSGTGGYEQYF TGTGCCAGCTCATCCGGGACAGGGGGGTACGAGCAGTACTTC
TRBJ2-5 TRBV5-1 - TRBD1 CASSPGTVETQYF TGCGCCAGCAGTCCCGGGACAGTGGAGACCCAGTACTTC
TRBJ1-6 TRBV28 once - CASSLGDYNSPLHF TGTGCCAGCAGTTTAGGGGATTATAATTCACCCCTCCACTTT
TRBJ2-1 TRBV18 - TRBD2 CASSKLAGEYNEQFF TGTGCCAGCTCAAAACTAGCGGGGGAATACAATGAGCAGTTCTTC
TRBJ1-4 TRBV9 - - CASSVVRDEKLFF TGTGCCAGCAGCGTAGTTAGGGATGAAAAACTGTTTTTT
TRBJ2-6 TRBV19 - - CASSITADLLAAGANVLTF TGTGCCAGTAGTATCACCGCAGACCTGTTAGCGGCGGGGGCCAACGTCCTGACTTTC
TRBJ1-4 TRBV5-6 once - CASSSNRALGGEKLFF TGTGCCAGCAGCTCGAACCGGGCCTTAGGTGGGGAAAAACTGTTTTTT
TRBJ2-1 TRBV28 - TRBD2 CASSFGLAGVRVDEQFF TGTGCCAGCAGTTTTGGACTAGCGGGAGTTCGAGTCGATGAGCAGTTCTTC
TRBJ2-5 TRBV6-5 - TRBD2 CASSPQRGGGETQYF TGTGCCAGCAGTCCTCAGCGGGGGGGCGGGGAGACCCAGTACTTC